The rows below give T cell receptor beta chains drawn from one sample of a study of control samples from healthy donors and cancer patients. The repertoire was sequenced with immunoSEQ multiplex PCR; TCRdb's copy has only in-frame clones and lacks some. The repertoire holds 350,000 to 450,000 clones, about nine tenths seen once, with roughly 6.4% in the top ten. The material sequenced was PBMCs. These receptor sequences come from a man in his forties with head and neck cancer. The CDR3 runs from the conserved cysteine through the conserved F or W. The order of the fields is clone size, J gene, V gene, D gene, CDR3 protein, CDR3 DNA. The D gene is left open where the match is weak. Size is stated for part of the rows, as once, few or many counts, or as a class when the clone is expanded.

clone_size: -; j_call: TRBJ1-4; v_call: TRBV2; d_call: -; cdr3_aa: CASSFESRHATNEKLFF; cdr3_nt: TGTGCCAGCAGCTTCGAAAGCCGACACGCAACTAATGAAAAACTGTTTTTT
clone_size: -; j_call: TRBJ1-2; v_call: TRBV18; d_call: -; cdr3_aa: CASSPFGLQGYTF; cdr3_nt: TGTGCCAGCTCACCTTTCGGGTTGCAGGGCTACACCTTC
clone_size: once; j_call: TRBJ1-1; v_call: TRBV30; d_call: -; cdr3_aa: CAWSVGIEAFF; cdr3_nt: TGTGCCTGGAGTGTAGGGATTGAAGCTTTCTTT
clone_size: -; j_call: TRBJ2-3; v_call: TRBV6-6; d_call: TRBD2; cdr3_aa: CASSYSTSGLTDTQYF; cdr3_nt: TGTGCCAGCAGTTACTCGACTAGCGGTCTCACAGATACGCAGTATTTT
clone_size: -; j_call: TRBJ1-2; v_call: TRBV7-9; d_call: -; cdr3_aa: CASSSQGRGRGGYTF; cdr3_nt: TGTGCCAGCAGCTCCCAGGGGAGGGGTCGGGGCGGCTACACCTTC
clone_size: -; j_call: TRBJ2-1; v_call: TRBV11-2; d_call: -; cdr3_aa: CASSLQGYNEQFF; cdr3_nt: TGTGCCAGCAGCTTGCAAGGTTACAATGAGCAGTTCTTC
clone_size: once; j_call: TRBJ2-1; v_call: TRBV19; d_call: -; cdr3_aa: CASSLGQNNEQFF; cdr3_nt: TGTGCCAGTAGCCTAGGACAGAACAATGAGCAGTTCTTC
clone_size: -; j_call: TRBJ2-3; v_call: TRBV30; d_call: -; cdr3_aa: CAWSGDSVVKGTDTQYF; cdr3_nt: TGTGCCTGGAGTGGAGACAGTGTAGTCAAGGGCACAGATACGCAGTATTTT
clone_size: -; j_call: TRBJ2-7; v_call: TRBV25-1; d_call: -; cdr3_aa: CASSGSGPWGYEQYF; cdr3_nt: TGTGCCAGCAGTGGGTCAGGACCTTGGGGATACGAGCAGTACTTC
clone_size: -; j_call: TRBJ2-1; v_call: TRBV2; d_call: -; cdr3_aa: CASSATEGYYNEQFF; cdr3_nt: TGTGCCAGCAGTGCCACTGAAGGGTATTACAATGAGCAGTTCTTC
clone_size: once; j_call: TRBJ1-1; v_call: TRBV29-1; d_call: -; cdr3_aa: CSVVVGANTEAFF; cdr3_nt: TGCAGCGTTGTCGTAGGGGCGAACACTGAAGCTTTCTTT
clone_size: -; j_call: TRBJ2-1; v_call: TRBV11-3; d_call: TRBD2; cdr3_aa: CASSPRSGSRNEQFF; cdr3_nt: TGTGCCAGCAGCCCACGGAGCGGGAGTAGGAATGAGCAGTTCTTC
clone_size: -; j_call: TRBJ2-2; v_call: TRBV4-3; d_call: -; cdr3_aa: CASSQDGAAAGELFF; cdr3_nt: TGCGCCAGCAGCCAAGATGGGGCAGCGGCCGGGGAGCTGTTTTTT
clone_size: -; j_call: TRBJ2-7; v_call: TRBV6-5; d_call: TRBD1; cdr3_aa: CASRRTGTDEQYF; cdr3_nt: TGTGCCAGCAGACGAACCGGGACAGACGAGCAGTACTTC
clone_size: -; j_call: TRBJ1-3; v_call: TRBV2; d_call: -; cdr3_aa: CASRRWATSGNTIYF; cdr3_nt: TGTGCCAGCAGGCGGTGGGCTACCTCTGGAAACACCATATATTTT
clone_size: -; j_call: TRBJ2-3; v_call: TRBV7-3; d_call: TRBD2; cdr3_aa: CASRIGLAGDTQYF; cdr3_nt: TGTGCCAGCAGAATCGGGCTAGCGGGAGATACGCAGTATTTT
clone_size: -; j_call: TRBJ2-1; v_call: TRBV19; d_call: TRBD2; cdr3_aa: CASSVAASGNRDEQFF; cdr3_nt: TGTGCCAGTAGTGTGGCGGCTAGCGGGAATAGAGATGAGCAGTTCTTC
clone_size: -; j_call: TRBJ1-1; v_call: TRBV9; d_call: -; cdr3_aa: CASSVAGRGALNTEAFF; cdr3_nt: TGTGCCAGCAGCGTAGCGGGCCGTGGGGCCTTGAACACTGAAGCTTTCTTT
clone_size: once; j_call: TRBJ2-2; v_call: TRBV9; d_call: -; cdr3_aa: CASSENTGFTGELFF; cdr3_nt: TGTGCCAGCAGCGAAAATACAGGATTCACCGGGGAGCTGTTTTTT
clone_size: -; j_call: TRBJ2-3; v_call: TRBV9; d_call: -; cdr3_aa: CASSSRSTTDTQYF; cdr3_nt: TGTGCCAGCAGCTCCCGTTCTACCACAGATACGCAGTATTTT
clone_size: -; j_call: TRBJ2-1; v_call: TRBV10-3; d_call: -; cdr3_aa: CAISPGRNLNEQFF; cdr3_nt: TGTGCCATCTCACCGGGGAGGAACCTCAATGAGCAGTTCTTC
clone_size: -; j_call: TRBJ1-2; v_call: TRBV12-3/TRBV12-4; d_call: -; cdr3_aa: CASSLGQGGGYTF; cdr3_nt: TGTGCCAGCAGTTTAGGGCAGGGCGGGGGCTACACCTTC
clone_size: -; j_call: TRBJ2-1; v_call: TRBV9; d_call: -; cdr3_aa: CASSVEGRKQFF; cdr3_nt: TGTGCCAGCAGCGTAGAGGGACGTAAGCAGTTCTTC
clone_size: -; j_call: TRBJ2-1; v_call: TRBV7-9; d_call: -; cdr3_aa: CASSLANGSPYNEQFF; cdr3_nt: TGTGCCAGCAGCTTAGCCAACGGGAGTCCTTACAATGAGCAGTTCTTC
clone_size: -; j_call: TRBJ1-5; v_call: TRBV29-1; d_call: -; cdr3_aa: CSAWAENQPQHF; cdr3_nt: TGCAGCGCGTGGGCGGAAAATCAGCCCCAGCATTTT
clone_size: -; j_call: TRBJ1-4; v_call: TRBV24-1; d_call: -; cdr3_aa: CATSELTRGGSDEKLFF; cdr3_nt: TGTGCCACCAGTGAGCTCACCCGAGGGGGGTCCGACGAAAAACTGTTTTTT
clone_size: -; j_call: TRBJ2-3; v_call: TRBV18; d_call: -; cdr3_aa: CASSPPLGDTDTQYF; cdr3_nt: TGTGCCAGCTCACCTCCCCTAGGGGACACAGATACGCAATATTTT
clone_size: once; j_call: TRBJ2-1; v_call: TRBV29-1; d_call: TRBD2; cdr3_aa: CSVEEPGLVSYNEQFF; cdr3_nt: TGCAGCGTTGAAGAGCCGGGACTAGTCTCCTACAATGAGCAGTTCTTC
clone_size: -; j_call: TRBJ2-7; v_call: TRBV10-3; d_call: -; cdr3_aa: CAINSPSGSYEQYF; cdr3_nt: TGTGCCATCAATTCTCCCTCGGGGTCCTACGAGCAGTACTTC
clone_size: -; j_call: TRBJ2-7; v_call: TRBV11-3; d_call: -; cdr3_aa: CASSLEQGYEQYF; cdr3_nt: TGTGCCAGCAGCTTAGAACAGGGCTACGAGCAGTACTTC
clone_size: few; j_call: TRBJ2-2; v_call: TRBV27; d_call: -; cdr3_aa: CASSQTGWTGELFF; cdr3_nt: TGTGCCAGCAGCCAAACAGGGTGGACCGGGGAGCTGTTTTTT
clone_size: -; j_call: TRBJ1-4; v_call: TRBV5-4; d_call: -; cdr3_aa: CASSFQGSREKLFF; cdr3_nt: TGTGCCAGCAGCTTCCAGGGGTCTAGGGAAAAACTGTTTTTT
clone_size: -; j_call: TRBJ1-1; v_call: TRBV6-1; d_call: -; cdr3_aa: CASSDRGGTEAFF; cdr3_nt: TGTGCCAGCAGTGATCGGGGGGGCACTGAAGCTTTCTTT
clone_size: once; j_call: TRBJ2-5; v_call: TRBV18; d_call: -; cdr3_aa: CASSPSGSQETQYF; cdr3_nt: TGTGCCAGCTCACCCTCTGGCAGCCAAGAGACCCAGTACTTC
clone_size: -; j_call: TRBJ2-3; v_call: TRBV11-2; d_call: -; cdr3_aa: CASSFKPQTDTQYF; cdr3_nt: TGTGCCAGCAGCTTCAAGCCTCAAACAGATACGCAGTATTTT
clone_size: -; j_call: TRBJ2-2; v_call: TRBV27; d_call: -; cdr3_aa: CASSLRADANTGELFF; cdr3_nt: TGTGCCAGCAGTTTAAGGGCAGACGCGAACACCGGGGAGCTGTTTTTT
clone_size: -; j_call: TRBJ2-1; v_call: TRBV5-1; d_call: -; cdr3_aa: CASSPEHREQFF; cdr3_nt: TGCGCCAGCAGCCCCGAGCATCGGGAGCAGTTCTTC
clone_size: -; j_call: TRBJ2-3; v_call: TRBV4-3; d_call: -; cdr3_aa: CASSQEGGTDTQYF; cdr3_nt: TGCGCCAGCAGCCAAGAGGGGGGCACAGATACGCAGTATTTT
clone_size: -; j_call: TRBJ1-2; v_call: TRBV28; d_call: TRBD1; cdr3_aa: CASSLSLTGGGYGYTF; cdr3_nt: TGTGCCAGCAGTTTATCCCTGACAGGGGGCGGTTATGGCTACACCTTC
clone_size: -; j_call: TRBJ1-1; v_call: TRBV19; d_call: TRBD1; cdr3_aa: CASSFLGQSISTEAFF; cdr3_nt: TGTGCCAGTAGTTTCTTGGGACAGTCTATTAGCACTGAAGCTTTCTTT
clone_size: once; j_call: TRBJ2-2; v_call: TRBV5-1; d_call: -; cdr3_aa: CASSLEGGELFF; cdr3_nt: TGCGCCAGCAGCTTGGAGGGCGGGGAGCTGTTTTTT
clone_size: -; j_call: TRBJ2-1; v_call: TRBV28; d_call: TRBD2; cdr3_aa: CASSPTSGRVNEQFF; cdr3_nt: TGTGCCAGCAGCCCAACTAGCGGGAGAGTGAATGAGCAGTTCTTC
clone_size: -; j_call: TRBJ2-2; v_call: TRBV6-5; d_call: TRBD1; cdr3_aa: CASSYEDRGAGELFF; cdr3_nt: TGTGCCAGCAGTTACGAGGACAGGGGCGCCGGGGAGCTGTTTTTT
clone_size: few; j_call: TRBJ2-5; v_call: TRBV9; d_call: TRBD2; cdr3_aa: CASSPSSGRWVRQETQYF; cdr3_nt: TGTGCCAGCAGCCCCTCTAGCGGGAGATGGGTTCGGCAAGAGACCCAGTACTTC
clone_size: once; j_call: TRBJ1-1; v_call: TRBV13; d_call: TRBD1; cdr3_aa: CASSWDREAFF; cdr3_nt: TGTGCCAGCAGCTGGGACAGGGAAGCTTTCTTT
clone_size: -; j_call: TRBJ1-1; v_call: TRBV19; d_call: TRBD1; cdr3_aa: CASSNPGQLRTEAFF; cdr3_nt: TGTGCCAGTAGTAATCCGGGACAGCTACGCACTGAAGCTTTCTTT
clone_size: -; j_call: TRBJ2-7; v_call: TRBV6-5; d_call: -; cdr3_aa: CASSYDKILYEQYF; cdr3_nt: TGTGCCAGCAGTTACGACAAGATTTTATACGAGCAGTACTTC
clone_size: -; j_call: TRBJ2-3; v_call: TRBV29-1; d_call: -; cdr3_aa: CSVAWAGNPTDTQYF; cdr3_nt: TGCAGCGTTGCTTGGGCGGGGAATCCTACAGATACGCAGTATTTT
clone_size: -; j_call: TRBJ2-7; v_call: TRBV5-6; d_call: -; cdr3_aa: CASSLVLGPSGEQYF; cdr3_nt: TGTGCCAGCAGCTTGGTGCTAGGGCCAAGCGGCGAGCAGTACTTC
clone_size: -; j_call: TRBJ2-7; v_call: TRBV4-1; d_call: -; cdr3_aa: CASSQEFGALWVQYF; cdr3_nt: TGCGCCAGCAGCCAAGAATTCGGGGCCCTTTGGGTGCAGTACTTC
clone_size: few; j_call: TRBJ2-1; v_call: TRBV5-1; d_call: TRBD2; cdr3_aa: CASSPLAGRDNEQFF; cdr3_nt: TGCGCCAGCAGCCCACTAGCGGGAAGAGACAATGAGCAGTTCTTC
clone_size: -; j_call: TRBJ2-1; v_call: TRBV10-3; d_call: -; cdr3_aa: CAISGPSGGGEQFF; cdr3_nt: TGTGCCATCAGTGGTCCTAGCGGAGGGGGTGAGCAGTTCTTC